The 11 T cell receptor beta chains given below trace back to one sample, sequenced in a study of cytomegalovirus exposure and HLA in healthy donors. In the PCR, 60 Vbeta and 13 Jbeta primers were used. Here immunoSEQ multiplex PCR was the method, and the copy in TCRdb shows in-frame clones only, minus some. The table lists over 50,000 clones, approximately 72% of them singletons, with around 54% in the top ten. Material for sequencing was PBMCs. These receptors originate from a man aged 50-60 years in good health and CMV-seropositive.

V is TRBV29-1 and J is TRBJ1-6; the D is unclear. The V end lost 2 bases, the J end lost 9 bases, and 5 bases lay between the germline ends. This CDR3 has 11 residues. The germline gives CDR1 SQVTM, CDR2 ANQGSEA. The DNA for the CDR3 is TGCAGCGTTGAACCGGGTTCACCCCTCCACTTT. Translation: CSVEPGSPLHF.

The rearrangement joins TRBV9 to TRBJ2-5, with TRBD2 as a possible D gene (5 bases). Trimming stripped 3 bases from V and 11 bases from J, with 17 bases between. The CDR3 extends over 13 amino acids. Looked up from germline, CDR1 is SGDLS and CDR2 is YYNGEE. The CDR3 DNA reads as TGTGCCAGCAGCGCTTCCCCTGTTGGGGAGCAGTACTTC. Translation gives CASSASPVGEQYF.

This chain joins TRBV9 and TRBJ2-7; possibly TRBD1 for D (5 bases). Between the trimmed V and J ends, which lost 0 bases and 5 bases, there was a span of 18 bases. The CDR3 loop spans 16 amino acids. Germline V CDR1 and CDR2: SGDLS, YYNGEE. As DNA, the CDR3 is TGTGCCAGCAGCGTAGCCGGGCAGGGTAACCTTCACGAGCAGTACTTC. Its protein product is CASSVAGQGNLHEQYF.

For this clone: Other nucleotide sequences in the sample specify the same CDR3. This chain uses TRBV30 with TRBJ1-4; D remains unclear. V lost 5 bases to trimming and J lost 8 bases, with 15 bases between them. Per germline, CDR1 GTSNPN and CDR2 SVGIG (reference sequence). This CDR3 has 13 residues. The DNA of the CDR3 is TGTGCCTGGCAGCAGGACTGGCCAGAAAAACTGTTTTTT. It encodes CAWQQDWPEKLFF.

The chain employs TRBV6-5 and TRBJ1-4; 7 nucleotides match TRBD1. The V gene end was trimmed by 6 bases and the J gene end by 8 bases; junction bases not matched to a gene: 9. The CDR3 consists of 14 residues. Germline V CDR1 and CDR2: MNHEY, SVGAGI. In DNA, the CDR3 is TGTGCCAGCAGCGACAGGGCCTCGGGAGAAAAACTGTTTTTT. Protein product: CASSDRASGEKLFF.

The rearrangement links TRBV4-3 to TRBJ1-2; D is undetermined. Germline V gene lookup returns CDR1 LGHNA and CDR2 YSLEER. This CDR3 has 15 amino acids. V was shortened by 2 bases and J by 5 bases, with 15 bases between the two germline ends. In DNA form, the CDR3 reads TGCGCCAGCAGCCAATTCTCGGTACAGCAGTATGGCTACACCTTC. Its translation: CASSQFSVQQYGYTF.

This clone showed up just a few times. This rearrangement joins TRBV14 to TRBJ2-3; weak D call: TRBD2 (6 bases). Trimming left V 4 bases short and J 2 bases short, with 10 bases between. This CDR3 spans 14 amino acids. Germline V gene data show CDR1 as SGHDN and CDR2 as FVKESK. CDR3 in DNA: TGTGCCAGCAGCCGGCGGGACTTCACAGATACGCAGTATTTT. It codes for CASSRRDFTDTQYF.

This clone was observed a handful of times. At one end the junction does not follow the germline gene, possibly because of a read error. This chain links TRBV9 with TRBJ2-3, with D perhaps being TRBD1 or TRBD2 (5 bases each). Germline V gives CDR1 SGDLS, CDR2 YYNGEE. The CDR3 is 14 residues long. For the CDR3, the DNA is TGTGACAGCAGCGGACAATTAGGTGCAGATACGCAGTATTTT. The encoded protein is CDSSGQLGADTQYF.

The chain uses TRBV7-2 and TRBJ2-5; D uncertain. V lost 6 bases, J lost 2 bases, and 16 bases lay in between. Germline V lookup: CDR1 SGHTA, CDR2 FQGNSA. This CDR3 has 15 amino acids. Here the CDR3 reads CASSFGMAAQETQYF. Here the CDR3 DNA reads TGTGCCAGCAGTTTCGGTATGGCAGCGCAAGAGACCCAGTACTTC.

The chain links TRBV5-1 to TRBJ1-1; 7 nucleotides match TRBD1. Germline V gene lookup returns CDR1 SGHRS and CDR2 YFSETQ. The CDR3 length is 15 residues. With V trimmed by 1 base and J by 3 bases, 6 bases remained unmatched. As DNA, the CDR3 is TGCGCCAGCAGCTTGTCAACAGGGGTTGACACTGAAGCTTTCTTT. Its protein is CASSLSTGVDTEAFF.

Only a few counts were recorded for this clone. The J gene is TRBJ2-5, the V gene TRBV21-1; TRBD2 is the table's D call and was not checked against the DNA. TRBV21-1 represents a pseudogene. The CDR3 extends over 17 amino acids. CDR3: CASRGTPKRGGGETQYF. As DNA, the CDR3 is TGTGCCAGCAGGGGTACCCCTAAAAGGGGGGGAGGGGAGACCCAGTACTTC.